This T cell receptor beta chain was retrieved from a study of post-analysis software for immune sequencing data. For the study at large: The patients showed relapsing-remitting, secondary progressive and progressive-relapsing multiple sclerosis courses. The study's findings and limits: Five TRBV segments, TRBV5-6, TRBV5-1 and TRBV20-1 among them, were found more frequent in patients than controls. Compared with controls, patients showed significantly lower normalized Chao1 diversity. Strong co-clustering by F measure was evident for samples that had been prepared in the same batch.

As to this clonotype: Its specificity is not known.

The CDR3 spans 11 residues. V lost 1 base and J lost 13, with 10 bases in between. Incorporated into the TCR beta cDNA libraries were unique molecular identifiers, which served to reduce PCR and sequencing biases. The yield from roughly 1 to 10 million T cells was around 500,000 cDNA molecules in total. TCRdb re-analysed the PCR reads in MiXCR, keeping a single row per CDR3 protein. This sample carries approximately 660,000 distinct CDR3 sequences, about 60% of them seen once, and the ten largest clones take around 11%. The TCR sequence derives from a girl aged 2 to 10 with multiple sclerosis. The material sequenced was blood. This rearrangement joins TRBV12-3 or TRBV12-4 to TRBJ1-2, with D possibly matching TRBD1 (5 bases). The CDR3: CASSLVGTATF. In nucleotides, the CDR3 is TGTGCCAGCAGTTTAGTGGGGACCGCCACCTTC.